This TCR beta chain was identified during a study of neoadjuvant anti-PD-1 for oral cavity cancer. This table comes from immunoSEQ multiplex PCR, and its TCRdb copy is limited to in-frame clones, with some not included. The table records more than 7,000 clones, 64% of them present only once. V dropped 3 bases and J dropped 5; count of bases not matched to a gene: 5. From germline, CDR1 is LNHDA and CDR2 SQIVND (reference sequence). The CDR3 totals 15 residues. This clone was observed a single time. Time point indicated: after neoadjuvant nivolumab, at surgical resection. PBMCs were not maintained or expanded in culture before analysis.

The receptor was derived from a person aged 35 to 85 with oral cavity squamous cell carcinoma. This specimen consisted of PBMCs, obtained after nivolumab (anti-PD-1) treatment. This chain joins TRBV19 and TRBJ1-5, with TRBD1 identical over 9 bases. DNA for the CDR3: TGTGCCAGTAGTATCACCGACAGGGGGGATCAGCCCCAGCATTTT. It encodes CASSITDRGDQPQHF.